One TCR beta chain is described in this entry. This entry comes from a study of T-cell reconstitution after alpha-beta-depleted transplantation in children. Using unique molecular identifiers, the investigators prepared the TCRbeta library. TCRdb re-analysed the PCR reads in MiXCR, keeping a single row per CDR3 protein. Of more than 450,000 distinct CDR3 sequences listed, 18% are singletons. This TCR derives from a human donor who donated a stem cell graft to a child with acute lymphoblastic leukemia. This specimen consisted of PBMCs from the stem cell graft donor, obtained from the stem cell graft.

The CDR3 sequence is CASSRPAGGGYEQYF. The CDR3 DNA is TGCGCCAGCAGCCGCCCGGCAGGGGGGGGCTACGAGCAGTACTTC. The chain recombines TRBV4-1 with TRBJ2-7; D may be TRBD1 or TRBD2 (7 bases each). The CDR3 is 15 amino acids. The V gene lost 4 bases and the J gene lost 3 bases, with 16 bases spanning the gap. CDR1 and CDR2 from the germline V gene are MGHRA and YSYEKL.